The 8 T cell receptor beta chains in this list originate from one sample, sequenced in a study of blood T cell repertoires in COVID-19. The protocol was immunoSEQ multiplex PCR, while the TCRdb copy is restricted to in-frame clones and leaves out a portion. The data hold around 18,000 clones, with around three quarters observed a single time. Specimen: peripheral blood. These receptors came from a man between 65 and 79 years old with COVID-19, enrolled during active disease.

The chain combines TRBV15 with TRBJ2-2; 7 bases line up with TRBD1. V trimming: 5 bases; J trimming: 5 bases; junction bases outside the gene matches: 8. Per the germline V gene, CDR1 is LNHNV and CDR2 is YYDKDF (reference sequence). The length of the CDR3 is 15 residues. The CDR3 DNA reads as TGTGCCACCAGCCGCAACAGGGGTCGGACCGGGGAGCTGTTTTTT. This translates into CATSRNRGRTGELFF.

The sample holds one count of this clone. This chain joins TRBV6-4 and TRBJ1-1; D gene ambiguous. This CDR3 spans 15 amino acids. Trimming removed 2 bases at V and 0 bases at J, with 10 bases between. The germline CDR1 and CDR2 sequences are MRHNA and SNTAGT. The CDR3 spells CASSDPRELNTEAFF. The CDR3 DNA sequence: TGTGCCAGCAGTGACCCTAGAGAACTGAACACTGAAGCTTTCTTT.

This clone has more than one count but fewer than ten. The CDR3 loop is CASTRQGSTGELFF. Written as DNA, the CDR3 is TGTGCCAGCACCCGACAGGGCTCCACCGGGGAGCTGTTTTTT. The chain combines TRBV7-3 with TRBJ2-2, with 7 positions matching TRBD1. Unmatched junction bases numbered 6, after V lost 7 bases and J lost 4 bases. Germline V CDR1 and CDR2: SGHTA, FQGTGA. The CDR3 runs to 14 residues.

The CDR3: CASSPGRGVAGNTIYF. The CDR3 bases are TGTGCCAGTAGCCCAGGACGGGGAGTCGCTGGAAACACCATATATTTT. The J gene is TRBJ1-3, the V gene TRBV19, with D uncertain. Germline lookup yields CDR1 LNHDA and CDR2 SQIVND (reference sequence). CDR3 size: 16 residues. Trimming removed 6 bases from V and 2 bases from J, with 17 bases in between.

This chain uses TRBV7-2 with TRBJ2-7; 15 bases line up with TRBD2. With 6 bases clipped from V and 3 bases from J, the junction kept 6 bases outside the gene matches. This CDR3 has 16 amino acids. The germline CDR1 and CDR2 sequences are SGHTA and FQGNSA. DNA for the CDR3: TGTGCCAGCAGTGGACCGGGACTAGCGGGGGGCTACGAGCAGTACTTC. It specifies CASSGPGLAGGYEQYF.

The V call is TRBV5-5, the J call TRBJ1-3; tentatively, D is TRBD1 (6 bases). Germline V CDR1 and CDR2: SGHKS, YYEKEE (reference sequence). Trimming stripped 2 bases from V and 7 bases from J, with 19 bases between. This CDR3 comprises 16 residues. The CDR3, as DNA: TGTGCCAGCAGCTTCCAGGGCAGGGGCTCGACGAACACCATATATTTT. This codes for CASSFQGRGSTNTIYF.

The chain uses TRBV28 and TRBJ2-7; 8 bases map to TRBD1. V trimming: 6 bases; J trimming: 2 bases; junction bases outside the gene matches: 12. The germline gives CDR1 MDHEN, CDR2 SYDVKM. This CDR3 is 16 amino acids long. CDR3 nucleotide sequence: TGTGCCAGCAGCCTAGGACCGACAGGGGCCCCCTACGAGCAGTACTTC. Residues: CASSLGPTGAPYEQYF.

This chain connects TRBV3-1 (or the pseudogene TRBV3-2) to TRBJ1-6; 9 bases match TRBD1. V dropped 1 base and J dropped 7; count of bases not matched to a gene: 2. In germline, CDR1 is LGHDT, CDR2 YNNKEL (reference sequence). The CDR3 runs to 15 residues. Written as DNA, the CDR3 is TGTGCCAGCAGCCAAGGAGGGACAGGGAATTCACCCCTCCACTTT. The encoded protein is CASSQGGTGNSPLHF.